These 30 T cell receptor beta chains came from one sample sequenced in a study of memory CD4+ T cells and cytomegalovirus serostatus. Single viable CD3+CD4+CD8-CD45RO+ cells were sorted as the memory CD4+ T cells. The table came from immunoSEQ multiplex PCR; TCRdb's copy has only in-frame clones and leaves some out. This repertoire shows under 55,000 clones, about three quarters found once; its top ten account for about 1.4%. The sequenced sample consisted of memory CD4+ T cells from blood. The source of these receptors is an adult in good health and CMV-seropositive.

The rearrangement links TRBV5-4 to TRBJ1-1; TRBD1 is a possible D gene (6 bases). V was shortened by 3 bases and J by 0 bases, with 12 bases between the two germline ends. The germline CDR1 and CDR2 sequences are SGHNT and YYREEE (reference sequence). The CDR3 totals 15 residues. The CDR3, as DNA: TGTGCCAGCAGCTCCGCGACAGGATTGAACACTGAAGCTTTCTTT. It yields the protein CASSSATGLNTEAFF.

This chain joins TRBV28 and TRBJ2-1, with 10 bases matching TRBD2. This CDR3 has 15 residues. CDR1 and CDR2 from the germline V gene are MDHEN and SYDVKM. Losses at the gene ends were 6 bases for V and 6 bases for J; bases not matched to a gene: 8. CDR3 loop: CASSLPGLAPNEQFF. The CDR3 coding sequence is TGTGCCAGCAGCCTTCCGGGACTAGCGCCCAATGAGCAGTTCTTC.

This rearrangement joins TRBV7-2 to TRBJ2-3, with 11 nucleotides matching TRBD2. The CDR3 loop spans 15 amino acids. Per germline, CDR1 SGHTA and CDR2 FQGNSA. The junction had 3 bases not matched to a gene; V was cut back by 7 bases and J by 0 bases. The CDR3 bases are TGTGCCAGCACCTCTAGCGGGGGGAGCACAGATACGCAGTATTTT. Encoded protein: CASTSSGGSTDTQYF. The full variable domain, with the rest looked up from reference TRBV7-2 and TRBJ2-3, is GAGVSQSPSNKVTEKGKDVELRCDPISGHTALYWYRQSLGQGLEFLIYFQGNSAPDKSGLPSDRFSAERTGGSVSTLTIQRTQQEDSAVYLCASTSSGGSTDTQYFGPGTRLTVL.

The chain employs TRBV5-1 and TRBJ1-1; D remains unclear. Looked up from germline, CDR1 is SGHRS and CDR2 is YFSETQ. The V end lost 6 bases, the J end lost 0 bases, and 12 bases lay between the germline ends. The CDR3 contains 14 residues. CDR3 region: CASKRRQMNTEAFF. The CDR3 bases are TGCGCCAGCAAGCGCCGGCAGATGAACACTGAAGCTTTCTTT.

The sample holds a few counts of this clone. The chain has TRBV28 and TRBJ2-2, with D possibly called TRBD1 or TRBD2 (5 bases each). This CDR3 has 16 residues. Trimming stripped 5 bases from V and 5 bases from J, with 18 bases between. The germline V gene encodes CDR1 MDHEN and CDR2 SYDVKM. The CDR3 nucleotides read TGTGCCAGCAGTCCTCCAACGGGGCATACAACCGGGGAGCTGTTTTTT. Its translation is CASSPPTGHTTGELFF.

The chain employs TRBV7-2 and TRBJ2-3; D is tentatively TRBD1 or TRBD2 (5 bases each). The ends were cut back, 1 base at V and 2 bases at J, with 7 bases in the middle. The CDR3 spans 14 residues. Germline V CDR1 and CDR2: SGHTA, FQGNSA. The CDR3 nucleotides read TGTGCCAGCAGCTTAGAGGGACCCACAGATACGCAGTATTTT. Its protein product is CASSLEGPTDTQYF.

The V gene is TRBV19, the J gene TRBJ2-7; possibly TRBD1 for D (5 bases). Trimming left V 6 bases short and J 4 bases short, with 10 bases between. The CDR3 has 12 amino acids. Germline CDR1 and CDR2: LNHDA and SQIVND (reference sequence). The CDR3 region is CASSQGYYEQYF. In DNA form, the CDR3 reads TGTGCCAGTAGCCAGGGCTATTACGAGCAGTACTTC.

The J gene is TRBJ2-2, the V gene TRBV28, with 11 bases identical to TRBD2. V gave up 2 bases and J gave up 7 bases; unmatched junction bases: 6. Germline values: CDR1 MDHEN, CDR2 SYDVKM. This CDR3 has 16 residues. This CDR3 is CASSLGLAGGDGELFF. CDR3 in DNA: TGTGCCAGCAGTTTAGGGCTAGCGGGAGGAGACGGGGAGCTGTTTTTT.

The rearrangement links TRBV19 to TRBJ1-1; D call uncertain. This CDR3 spans 14 amino acids. In germline, CDR1 is LNHDA, CDR2 SQIVND (reference sequence). V shed 2 bases and J shed 0 bases, with 7 bases lying between them. The CDR3 DNA is TGTGCCAGTAGTATAAGCGGGGTGAACACTGAAGCTTTCTTT. Amino acid sequence: CASSISGVNTEAFF.

In its sample, this clone was seen once. This chain joins TRBV15 and TRBJ2-1; the match to TRBD2 covers 8 bases. Germline loops: CDR1 LNHNV, CDR2 YYDKDF (reference sequence). This CDR3 region has 13 residues. V dropped 3 bases and J dropped 10; count of bases not matched to a gene: 5. The CDR3 DNA reads TGTGCCACCAGCAGCTTCTTAGCGGGAGAGCAGTTCTTC. Amino acids: CATSSFLAGEQFF.

The rearrangement uses TRBV30 and TRBJ2-1, with D hard to call. Germline V gene lookup returns CDR1 GTSNPN and CDR2 SVGIG (reference sequence). The CDR3 covers 12 residues. Trimming cost V 3 bases and J 5 bases, with 8 bases left between them. CDR3 DNA sequence: TGTGCCTGGAGGGCCGGAAACAATGAGCAGTTCTTC. Translating gives CAWRAGNNEQFF.

The V call is TRBV6-6, the J call TRBJ1-4; 7 bases line up with TRBD1. With 6 bases clipped from V and 3 bases from J, the junction kept 4 bases outside the gene matches. The CDR3 contains 14 residues. Germline CDR1 reads MNHNY; CDR2 reads SVGAGI (reference sequence). The CDR3 protein is CASSPGQSNEKLFF. CDR3 sequence (DNA): TGTGCCAGCAGCCCGGGACAGTCTAATGAAAAACTGTTTTTT.

This chain links TRBV9 with TRBJ1-6, with D uncertain. CDR3 length: 13 amino acids. The V end was cut by 0 bases, the J end by 8 bases, with 6 bases between. Germline V gene sequence: CDR1 SGDLS, CDR2 YYNGEE. The CDR3 bases are TGTGCCAGCAGCGTAGGCTTCGATTCACCCCTCCACTTT. It is translated as CASSVGFDSPLHF. The whole variable domain, filled in from reference TRBV9 and TRBJ1-6, reads DSGVTQTPKHLITATGQRVTLRCSPRSGDLSVYWYQQSLDQGLQFLIQYYNGEERAKGNILERFSAQQFPDLHSELNLSSLELGDSALYFCASSVGFDSPLHFGNGTRLTVT.

This chain connects TRBV7-2 to TRBJ2-3; the D is unclear. In germline, CDR1 is SGHTA, CDR2 FQGNSA. V lost 2 bases and J lost 2, with 5 bases in between. The CDR3 is 13 residues long. CDR3 bases: TGTGCCAGCAGCTTACTAATCACAGATACGCAGTATTTT. Amino acids: CASSLLITDTQYF.

The J gene is TRBJ2-2, the V gene TRBV9; tentatively, D is TRBD1 or TRBD2 (6 bases each). The length of the CDR3 is 16 residues. The V gene's germline CDR1 is SGDLS and CDR2 YYNGEE. Trimming cost V 3 bases and J 2 bases, with 14 bases left between them. The DNA of the CDR3 is TGTGCCAGCAGCGCCGAGGGGGGCCTCAACACCGGGGAGCTGTTTTTT. It translates to CASSAEGGLNTGELFF.

This chain uses TRBV12-5 with TRBJ1-1; D is undetermined. CDR1 and CDR2 from the germline V gene are LGHNT and FRNRAP. V lost 1 base, J lost 8 bases, and 5 bases lay in between. This CDR3 region has 11 residues. In nucleotides, the CDR3 is TGTGCTAGTGGTTTGGGGACGGAAGCTTTCTTT. It translates to CASGLGTEAFF.

This clone was detected only once. The chain employs TRBV6-5 and TRBJ1-4; D unclear. The CDR3 totals 16 residues. The V gene lost 1 base and the J gene lost 2 bases, with 11 bases spanning the gap. CDR1 and CDR2 (germline): MNHEY, SVGAGI. The CDR3 sequence: CASSYYPAATNEKLFF. CDR3 nucleotides: TGTGCCAGCAGTTACTACCCCGCCGCGACTAATGAAAAACTGTTTTTT.

The chain couples TRBV7-9 to TRBJ1-3; a weak D match, TRBD1 (5 bases). V was shortened by 0 bases and J by 3 bases, with 12 bases between the two germline ends. Germline CDR1 SEHNR, CDR2 FQNEAQ (reference sequence). The CDR3 runs to 16 residues. The CDR3 is CASSLARWGSGNTIYF. In DNA form, the CDR3 reads TGTGCCAGCAGCTTAGCGCGATGGGGCAGTGGAAACACCATATATTTT.

The chain is built from TRBV19 and TRBJ2-5; perhaps TRBD2 as D (7 bases). CDR3 length: 17 amino acids. Germline V gene data show CDR1 as LNHDA and CDR2 as SQIVND (reference sequence). Trimming left V 6 bases short and J 1 base short, with 21 bases between. CDR3 in DNA: TGTGCCAGTAGATCCGGGGGCGGGGGTTCCCCCCAAGAGACCCAGTACTTC. It translates to CASRSGGGGSPQETQYF.

Notes on this clone: An end of the junction does not agree with germline; a read error may underlie this. This chain uses TRBV7-7 with TRBJ2-7, with 7 positions matching TRBD1. Germline-derived CDR1 and CDR2 are SSHAT and FNYEAQ (reference sequence). CDR3 length: 13 amino acids. CDR3: CASSRAGGYEQYF. In DNA, the CDR3 is TGTGCTAGCAGTAGGGCAGGGGGCTACGAGCAGTACTTC.

A single count supports this clone. The chain links TRBV7-8 to TRBJ2-2, with TRBD1 matching 7 bases. CDR3 length equals 16 residues. V shed 0 bases, J shed 8 bases, and the junction held 9 bases outside the gene matches. The V gene's germline CDR1 is SGHVS and CDR2 FQNEAQ. The CDR3 reads CASSLATTGNGGELFF. CDR3 in DNA: TGTGCCAGCAGCTTAGCGACGACAGGGAACGGAGGGGAGCTGTTTTTT. The full variable domain, rest sourced from reference TRBV7-8 and TRBJ2-2, is GAGVSQSPRYKVAKRGQDVALRCDPISGHVSLFWYQQALGQGPEFLTYFQNEAQLDKSGLPSDRFFAERPEGSVSTLKIQRTQQEDSAVYLCASSLATTGNGGELFFGEGSRLTVL.

The chain has TRBV5-1 and TRBJ1-2; maybe TRBD1 (5 bases). Germline-derived CDR1 and CDR2 are SGHRS and YFSETQ. This CDR3 contains 12 residues. V shed 2 bases and J shed 4 bases, with 6 bases lying between them. The CDR3 DNA reads TGCGCCAGCAGCTTCCAGGGCTATGGCTACACCTTC. Translation: CASSFQGYGYTF.

CDR3 bases: TGTGCCAGTAAGGGTGGCGGGAGGGACCGCCACGTTGACTACACCTTC. Encoded protein: CASKGGGRDRHVDYTF. J is TRBJ1-2 and V is TRBV19; maybe TRBD1 (5 bases). This CDR3 region has 16 residues. Germline V gives CDR1 LNHDA, CDR2 SQIVND (reference sequence). V was trimmed by 7 bases and J by 10 bases, leaving 28 bases between them.

The rearrangement joins TRBV11-2 to TRBJ1-2; D may be TRBD1 (5 bases). The V and J ends lost 0 bases and 6 bases respectively, with 17 bases between them. CDR1 is SGHAT, CDR2 FQNNGV, per germline. This CDR3 has 16 residues. In DNA form, the CDR3 reads TGTGCCAGCAGCTTAGATCCCTGGAGGGGTACTAATGGCTACACCTTC. This sequence encodes CASSLDPWRGTNGYTF.

V gene TRBV11-2 combines with J gene TRBJ2-3; no firm D call. Germline values: CDR1 SGHAT, CDR2 FQNNGV. Trimming took off 2 bases at V and 3 bases at J, with 9 bases between the two ends. CDR3 length: 14 residues. CDR3 in amino acids: CASSLNIGTDTQYF. For the CDR3, the DNA is TGTGCCAGCAGCTTAAACATCGGGACAGATACGCAGTATTTT.

V usage is TRBV5-1 and J usage is TRBJ2-1; 12 nucleotides agree with TRBD2. This CDR3 contains 15 residues. J gave up 10 bases and V 4 bases, and 9 bases lay outside the gene matches. Germline loops: CDR1 SGHRS, CDR2 YFSETQ. CDR3 in DNA: TGCGCCAGCAGCCTGACTAGCGGGAGTGGATGGGAGCAGTTCTTC. This translates into CASSLTSGSGWEQFF.

J is TRBJ2-1 and V is TRBV7-8; 11 bases match TRBD2. Germline CDR1 and CDR2: SGHVS and FQNEAQ. Trimming at V came to 5 bases and at J to 9 bases, leaving 15 bases not matched to a gene. This CDR3 has 17 residues. The CDR3 loop is CASSPKTLAGGYGEQFF. The CDR3 DNA reads TGTGCCAGCAGCCCGAAGACCCTAGCGGGAGGTTACGGTGAGCAGTTCTTC.

This clone was seen once. Here the CDR3 DNA reads TGTGCCAGCAGCCTCCGCGGGGGCCCGGCTGAAGCTTTCTTT. The encoded protein is CASSLRGGPAEAFF. The chain links TRBV14 to TRBJ1-1; TRBD1 is a possible D gene (6 bases). The CDR3 length is 14 residues. The germline gives CDR1 SGHDN, CDR2 FVKESK. Trimming removed 4 bases from V and 6 bases from J, with 15 bases in between.

The chain has TRBV28 and TRBJ2-1; 9 bases map to TRBD2. The CDR3 sequence is 16 residues long. Germline trimming cut 4 bases from V and 6 bases from J; bases unmatched to any gene: 10. From germline, CDR1 is MDHEN and CDR2 SYDVKM. The CDR3 reads CASSSAGSGSSNEQFF. In DNA, the CDR3 is TGTGCCAGCAGTTCCGCCGGTAGCGGGAGTAGCAATGAGCAGTTCTTC.

This clone was detected only once. V gene TRBV5-5 combines with J gene TRBJ1-5; perhaps TRBD1 as D (5 bases). V dropped 4 bases and J dropped 2 bases, with 16 bases sitting between them. The CDR3 has 16 residues. Per the germline V gene, CDR1 is SGHKS and CDR2 is YYEKEE (reference sequence). Here the CDR3 reads CASSRGTFVGNQPQHF. The CDR3 nucleotides read TGTGCCAGCAGCCGCGGGACTTTTGTAGGCAATCAGCCCCAGCATTTT. Full variable domain (rest looked up from reference TRBV5-5 and TRBJ1-5): DAGVTQSPTHLIKTRGQQVTLRCSPISGHKSVSWYQQVLGQGPQFIFQYYEKEERGRGNFPDRFSARQFPNYSSELNVNALLLGDSALYLCASSRGTFVGNQPQHFGDGTRLSIL.